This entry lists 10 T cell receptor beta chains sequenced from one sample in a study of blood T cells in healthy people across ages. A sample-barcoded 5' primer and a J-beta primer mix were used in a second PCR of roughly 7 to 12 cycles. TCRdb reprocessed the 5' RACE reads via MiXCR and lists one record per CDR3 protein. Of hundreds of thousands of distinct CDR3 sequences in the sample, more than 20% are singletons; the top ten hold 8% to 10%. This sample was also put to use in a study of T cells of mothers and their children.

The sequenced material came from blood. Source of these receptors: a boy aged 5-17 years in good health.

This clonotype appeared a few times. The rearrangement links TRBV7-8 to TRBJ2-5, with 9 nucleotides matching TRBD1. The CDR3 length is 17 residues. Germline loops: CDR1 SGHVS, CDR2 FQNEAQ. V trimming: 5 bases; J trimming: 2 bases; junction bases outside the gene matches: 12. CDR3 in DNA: TGTGCCAGCAGCCCTAGCCCCTGGGACAGGGCTCAAGAGACCCAGTACTTC. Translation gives CASSPSPWDRAQETQYF.

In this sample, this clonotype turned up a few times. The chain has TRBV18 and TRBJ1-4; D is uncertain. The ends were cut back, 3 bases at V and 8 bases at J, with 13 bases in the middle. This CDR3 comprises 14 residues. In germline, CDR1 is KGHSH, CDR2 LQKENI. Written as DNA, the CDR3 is TGTGCCAGCTCACCCTCGGGAATGGGAGAAAAACTGTTTTTT. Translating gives CASSPSGMGEKLFF.

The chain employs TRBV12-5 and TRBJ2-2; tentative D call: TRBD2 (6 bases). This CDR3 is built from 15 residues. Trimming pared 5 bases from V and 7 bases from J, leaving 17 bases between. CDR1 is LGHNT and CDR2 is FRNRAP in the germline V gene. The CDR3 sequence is CASGPPTSNVGELFF. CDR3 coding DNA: TGTGCTAGTGGTCCCCCGACTAGTAATGTCGGGGAGCTGTTTTTT.

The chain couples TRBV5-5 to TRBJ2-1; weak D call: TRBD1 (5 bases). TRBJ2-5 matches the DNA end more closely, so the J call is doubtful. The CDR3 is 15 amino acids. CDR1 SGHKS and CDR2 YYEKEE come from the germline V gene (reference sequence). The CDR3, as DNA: TGTGCCAGCAGCTTGGAGGGGTTTAGCCCGGAGACCCAGTACTTC. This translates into CASSLEGFSPETQYF.

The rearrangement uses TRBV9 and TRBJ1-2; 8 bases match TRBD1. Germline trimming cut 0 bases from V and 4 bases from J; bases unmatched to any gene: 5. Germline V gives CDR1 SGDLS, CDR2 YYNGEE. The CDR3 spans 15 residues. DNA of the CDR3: TGTGCCAGCAGCGTAGACCGGGACAGGCCCTATGGCTACACCTTC. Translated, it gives CASSVDRDRPYGYTF.

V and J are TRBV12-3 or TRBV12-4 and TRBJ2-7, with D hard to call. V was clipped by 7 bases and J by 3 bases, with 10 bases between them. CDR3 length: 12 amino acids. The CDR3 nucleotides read TGTGCCAGCATTGGTACGGACTACGAGCAGTACTTC. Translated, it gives CASIGTDYEQYF.

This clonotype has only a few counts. The DNA for the CDR3 is TGTGCCACCGGGGAGAAGCAAGTGGCCAAAAACATTCAGTACTTC. It codes for CATGEKQVAKNIQYF. V usage is TRBV15 and J usage is TRBJ2-4; perhaps TRBD2 as D (5 bases). The germline gives CDR1 LNHNV, CDR2 YYDKDF (reference sequence). This CDR3 is 15 amino acids long. V dropped 8 bases and J dropped 1 base, with 15 bases sitting between them.

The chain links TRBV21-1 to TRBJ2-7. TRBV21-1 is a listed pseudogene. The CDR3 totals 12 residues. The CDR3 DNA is TGTGCCAGCAGCCCACAGTTCTACGAGCAGTACTTC. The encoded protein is CASSPQFYEQYF.

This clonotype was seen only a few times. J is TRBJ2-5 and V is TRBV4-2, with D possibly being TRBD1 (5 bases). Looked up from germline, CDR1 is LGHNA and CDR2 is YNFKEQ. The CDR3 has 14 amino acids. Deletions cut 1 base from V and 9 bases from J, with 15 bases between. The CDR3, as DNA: TGTGCCAGCAGCCAAGTGTTGGGGCCCGGGCCCCAGTACTTC. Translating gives CASSQVLGPGPQYF.

For the CDR3, the DNA is TGTGCCAGCCAGGGACAGGGGGGTTCCTACGAGCAGTACTTC. The encoded protein is CASQGQGGSYEQYF. The V call is TRBV6-5, the J call TRBJ2-5; TRBD1 matches 11 bases. The closer fit of TRBJ2-7 to the DNA end suggests the J call may be wrong. The CDR3 length is 14 residues. The V gene's germline CDR1 is MNHEY and CDR2 SVGAGI.